Listed here are 12 T cell receptor beta chains from one sample, sequenced in a study of blood T cell repertoires in COVID-19. Profiled with immunoSEQ multiplex PCR; TCRdb holds only in-frame clones, not every one. The sample includes roughly 250,000 clones, around 82% seen only once; the top ten take around 9.1%. Source material: peripheral blood. These receptors originate from a human donor in a cohort sampled during active COVID-19.

The chain has TRBV6-5 and TRBJ2-5; 11 nucleotides line up with TRBD2. The length of the CDR3 is 15 residues. From germline, CDR1 is MNHEY and CDR2 SVGAGI. The ends lost 8 bases at V and 2 bases at J; junction bases unmatched: 7. CDR3 in amino acids: CASRYSGGVQETQYF. The DNA for the CDR3 is TGTGCCAGCCGATATAGCGGGGGGGTTCAAGAGACCCAGTACTTC.

V gene TRBV10-1 combines with J gene TRBJ1-2, with TRBD1 as a possible D gene (6 bases). This CDR3 spans 15 amino acids. Germline V gene data show CDR1 as WNHNN and CDR2 as SYGVQD (reference sequence). V was shortened by 3 bases and J by 7 bases, with 18 bases between the two germline ends. CDR3: CASSEHSTGLGGYTF. The CDR3 DNA is TGCGCCAGCAGTGAACACTCTACAGGGTTGGGTGGCTACACCTTC.

This chain's CDR3 is CASSLEGARETQYF. Here the CDR3 DNA reads TGTGCCAGCAGCTTAGAAGGGGCAAGAGAGACCCAGTACTTC. The V gene is TRBV7-2, the J gene TRBJ2-5; TRBD1 is a possible D gene (5 bases). Trimming took off 1 base at V and 4 bases at J, with 10 bases between the two ends. The V gene's germline CDR1 is SGHTA and CDR2 FQGNSA. The CDR3 is 14 residues long.

The V call is TRBV6-5, the J call TRBJ2-7, with TRBD1 as a possible D gene (5 bases). This CDR3 region has 15 residues. Per the germline V gene, CDR1 is MNHEY and CDR2 is SVGAGI. The V and J ends lost 0 bases and 4 bases respectively, with 13 bases between them. Written as DNA, the CDR3 is TGTGCCAGCAGTTACTCGTCCAGGGCAGAGTACGAGCAGTACTTC. It codes for CASSYSSRAEYEQYF.

V is TRBV6-5 and J is TRBJ1-5; 7 nucleotides match TRBD1. The CDR3 runs 14 residues. Germline CDR1 MNHEY, CDR2 SVGAGI. The V segment lost 4 bases and the J segment 3 bases; nucleotides outside the gene matches: 3. CDR3 sequence: CASSFDRVNQPQHF. The DNA for the CDR3 is TGTGCCAGCAGTTTCGACAGGGTCAATCAGCCCCAGCATTTT.

The gene calls are TRBV11-2 and TRBJ1-2; 7 nucleotides line up with TRBD1. CDR1 and CDR2 (germline): SGHAT, FQNNGV. With 0 bases clipped from V and 2 bases from J, the junction kept 9 bases outside the gene matches. The CDR3 is 17 amino acids. CDR3 amino acids: CASSLDAGGRMNYGYTF. The DNA for the CDR3 is TGTGCCAGCAGCTTAGATGCAGGGGGACGGATGAACTATGGCTACACCTTC.

This clone occurred a few times. The CDR3, as DNA: TGCGCCAGCAGCTTGGTCCCGGGACAGGGGCCCCAGCATTTT. Its protein is CASSLVPGQGPQHF. The gene calls are TRBV5-1 and TRBJ1-5; the match to TRBD1 covers 9 bases. Germline loops: CDR1 SGHRS, CDR2 YFSETQ. Trimming took 0 bases from V and 9 from J; bases not matched to a gene: 4. This CDR3 has 14 residues.

This chain uses TRBV5-1 with TRBJ1-2, with D possibly being TRBD1 (5 bases). Germline V gene lookup returns CDR1 SGHRS and CDR2 YFSETQ. The CDR3 is 17 amino acids. The V end lost 0 bases, the J end lost 7 bases, and 22 bases lay between the germline ends. CDR3 bases: TGCGCCAGCAGCTTGGAGGGGTTCTCCTTCTCTCTCTCTGGCTACACCTTC. Amino acids: CASSLEGFSFSLSGYTF.

V usage is TRBV19 and J usage is TRBJ2-2; 8 positions match TRBD1. CDR1 and CDR2 (germline): LNHDA, SQIVND (reference sequence). V gave up 5 bases and J gave up 5 bases; unmatched junction bases: 13. This CDR3 has 17 amino acids. The CDR3: CASSRGQGSSRTGELFF. CDR3 nucleotides: TGTGCCAGTAGTCGCGGACAGGGCTCTTCAAGGACCGGGGAGCTGTTTTTT.

This rearrangement joins TRBV28 to TRBJ2-5; D is ambiguous. Germline assignment: CDR1 MDHEN and CDR2 SYDVKM. This CDR3 spans 13 amino acids. The V end was cut by 5 bases, the J end by 5 bases, with 12 bases between. The CDR3 nucleotides read TGTGCCAGCAGTCTTATCAGTCCGGAGACCCAGTACTTC. Its translation: CASSLISPETQYF.

This chain links TRBV28 with TRBJ1-3, with 8 positions matching TRBD1. Trimming at V came to 7 bases and at J to 6 bases, leaving 8 bases not matched to a gene. The CDR3 totals 14 residues. Germline V gene sequence: CDR1 MDHEN, CDR2 SYDVKM. The CDR3 loop is CASNPGGEENTIYF. CDR3 DNA sequence: TGTGCCAGCAATCCAGGGGGCGAAGAAAACACCATATATTTT.

The chain carries TRBV7-3 and TRBJ2-3; D remains unclear. V was trimmed by 5 bases and J by 3 bases, leaving 15 bases between them. This CDR3 contains 15 residues. Germline-derived CDR1 and CDR2 are SGHTA and FQGTGA. The CDR3 nucleotides are TGTGCCAGCAGCCCCTCGGTGTCGCGAACAGATACGCAGTATTTT. It is translated as CASSPSVSRTDTQYF.